This passage covers 26 T cell receptor beta chains from one sample sequenced in a study of blood T cell repertoires in COVID-19. Generated by immunoSEQ multiplex PCR, the TCRdb table keeps only in-frame clones and is missing some. Among roughly 160,000 clones, around 81% were seen once, and the ten largest hold approximately 11%. Sequenced material: peripheral blood. The origin of the receptors is an older man with active or convalescent COVID-19.

This clone was seen only a few times. The V gene is TRBV5-1, the J gene TRBJ1-1; no definite D call. This CDR3 has 13 residues. CDR1 and CDR2 (germline): SGHRS, YFSETQ. The V end lost 2 bases, the J end lost 1 base, and 6 bases lay between the germline ends. The CDR3 sequence is CASSLQPNTEAFF. In nucleotides, the CDR3 is TGCGCCAGCAGCTTACAGCCGAACACTGAAGCTTTCTTT.

This clone came up a few times. The V gene is TRBV5-1, the J gene TRBJ1-1; perhaps TRBD1 as D (6 bases). CDR1 is SGHRS and CDR2 is YFSETQ in the germline V gene. The CDR3 has 16 amino acids. The germline V and J ends were trimmed by 3 bases and 2 bases, with 17 bases remaining between them. Here the CDR3 DNA reads TGCGCCAGCAGCTCCATGAAAACAGGGCGCAACACTGAAGCTTTCTTT. Its protein product is CASSSMKTGRNTEAFF.

This clone was counted between two and nine times. The genes are TRBV7-2 and TRBJ2-1, with 11 nucleotides matching TRBD2. This CDR3 comprises 19 residues. J gave up 0 bases and V 6 bases, and 13 bases lay outside the gene matches. The germline CDR1 and CDR2 sequences are SGHTA and FQGNSA. The DNA of the CDR3 is TGTGCCAGCAGATCCTCACAGGGGACTAGCGGTAGCTCCTACAATGAGCAGTTCTTC. It codes for CASRSSQGTSGSSYNEQFF.

The genes are TRBV18 and TRBJ1-4, with D unresolved. Germline CDR1 KGHSH, CDR2 LQKENI. The CDR3 is made up of 15 amino acids. The ends were cut back, 3 bases at V and 4 bases at J, with 12 bases in the middle. This CDR3 is CASSPGGFGNEKLFF. The CDR3 DNA reads as TGTGCCAGCTCACCGGGAGGGTTTGGTAATGAAAAACTGTTTTTT.

In DNA form, the CDR3 reads TGTGCCAGCAGTCTAACAGGGTACGAGCAGTACTTC. It encodes CASSLTGYEQYF. The V call is TRBV6-2 or TRBV6-3, the J call TRBJ2-7, with D perhaps matching TRBD1 (6 bases). Germline V gene lookup returns CDR1 MNHEY and CDR2 SVGEGT. The CDR3 contains 12 residues. With 5 bases removed from V and 4 bases from J, the gap between germline ends came to 9 bases.

The chain uses TRBV28 and TRBJ1-1; D is possibly TRBD1 (5 bases). Germline loops: CDR1 MDHEN, CDR2 SYDVKM. The V end lost 5 bases, the J end lost 3 bases, and 13 bases lay between the germline ends. The CDR3 totals 14 residues. The CDR3 is CASSPVAGHTEAFF. CDR3 coding DNA: TGTGCCAGCAGTCCCGTAGCAGGGCACACTGAAGCTTTCTTT.

This clone was seen once. The chain uses TRBV5-1 and TRBJ2-2, with 7 bases lining up with TRBD1. V shed 1 base, J shed 4 bases, and the junction held 7 bases outside the gene matches. The CDR3 sequence is 16 residues long. CDR1 is SGHRS, CDR2 YFSETQ, per germline. CDR3 DNA sequence: TGCGCCAGCAGCTTGAATACAGGGGTGAGCACCGGGGAGCTGTTTTTT. Its protein is CASSLNTGVSTGELFF.

The V call is TRBV28, the J call TRBJ1-5, with 9 bases lining up with TRBD1. The germline V gene encodes CDR1 MDHEN and CDR2 SYDVKM. The CDR3 length is 15 residues. With V trimmed by 4 bases and J by 4 bases, 5 bases remained unmatched. CDR3 in DNA: TGTGCCAGCAGTTCTAGACAGGGGGTAAATCAGCCCCAGCATTTT. This gives the protein CASSSRQGVNQPQHF.

The chain joins TRBV7-2 to TRBJ1-6, with TRBD1 matching over 12 bases. This CDR3 has 14 residues. The V gene's germline CDR1 is SGHTA and CDR2 FQGNSA. V dropped 4 bases and J dropped 12; count of bases not matched to a gene: 4. The CDR3 DNA is TGTGCCAGCAGCTGGGGGACAGGGGGCAAACCCCTCCACTTT. Translating it yields CASSWGTGGKPLHF.

V usage is TRBV19 and J usage is TRBJ1-2, with D possibly TRBD1 on 6 matching bases. This CDR3 contains 15 residues. Germline CDR1 reads LNHDA; CDR2 reads SQIVND (reference sequence). Trimming shortened V by 7 bases and J by 4 bases, and 19 bases separated the two germline ends. The CDR3 bases are TGTGCCAGTACCCTCGACGTCGCCAGGGGCTATGGCTACACCTTC. It is translated as CASTLDVARGYGYTF.

The J gene is TRBJ2-1, the V gene TRBV28, with 8 bases identical to TRBD1. The CDR3 consists of 17 residues. Trimming took 6 bases from V and 1 from J; bases not matched to a gene: 11. Germline CDR1 and CDR2: MDHEN and SYDVKM. CDR3 nucleotide sequence: TGTGCCAGCAGCATATACGGGAACAGGGGGTCCTACAATGAGCAGTTCTTC. This translates into CASSIYGNRGSYNEQFF.

The rearrangement joins TRBV19 to TRBJ2-7, with 9 bases identical to TRBD2. V was pared by 3 bases and J by 4 bases, with 7 bases of the junction left unmatched. The CDR3 has 15 residues. Germline loops: CDR1 LNHDA, CDR2 SQIVND (reference sequence). The CDR3 sequence is CASSILAGGLYEQYF. In nucleotides, the CDR3 is TGTGCCAGTAGTATCCTCGCGGGAGGGCTATACGAGCAGTACTTC.

This clone has just one count. This chain joins TRBV6-5 and TRBJ2-2, with unresolved D. This CDR3 contains 13 residues. CDR1 is MNHEY, CDR2 SVGAGI, per germline. V was trimmed by 6 bases and J by 7 bases, leaving 12 bases between them. The CDR3 here is CASRSPAIGELFF. The CDR3 DNA is TGTGCCAGCAGGTCCCCAGCGATCGGGGAGCTGTTTTTT.

This clone showed up many times. This rearrangement joins TRBV7-2 to TRBJ2-7; 7 bases are shared with TRBD1. Germline V gene data show CDR1 as SGHTA and CDR2 as FQGNSA. The CDR3 consists of 13 residues. V shed 5 bases and J 7 bases; nucleotides not matched to a gene: 8. In DNA form, the CDR3 reads TGTGCCAGCAGCCCGACAGGGCAGAGAGAGCAGTACTTC. Translated: CASSPTGQREQYF.

The gene calls are TRBV30 and TRBJ2-3, with TRBD1 matching 8 bases. From germline, CDR1 is GTSNPN and CDR2 SVGIG (reference sequence). The CDR3 has 14 amino acids. V lost 2 bases, J lost 3 bases, and 4 bases stayed unmatched. The CDR3 DNA reads TGTGCCTGGAGTTTGCAGGGGGCGACAGATACGCAGTATTTT. Translation gives CAWSLQGATDTQYF. Full variable domain (outside the CDR3, taken from reference TRBV30 and TRBJ2-3): SQTIHQWPATLVQPVGSPLSLECTVEGTSNPNLYWYRQAAGRGLQLLFYSVGIGQISSEVPQNLSASRPQDRQFILSSKKLLLSDSGFYLCAWSLQGATDTQYFGPGTRLTVL.

V usage is TRBV23-1 and J usage is TRBJ1-1; D might be TRBD1 (5 bases). TRBV23-1 counts as an open reading frame of uncertain function. This CDR3 is built from 16 residues. V lost 2 bases and J 1 base, leaving 14 bases between the germline ends. The CDR3 here is CASSQRGRQPNTEAFF. The CDR3 region has the DNA TGCGCCAGCAGTCAAAGAGGTCGACAGCCGAACACTGAAGCTTTCTTT.

The V gene is TRBV7-2, the J gene TRBJ1-1; 8 nucleotides align to TRBD1. Unmatched junction bases numbered 2, after V lost 1 base and J lost 10 bases. CDR1 is SGHTA and CDR2 is FQGNSA in the germline V gene. CDR3 size: 12 residues. Written as DNA, the CDR3 is TGTGCCAGCAGCTTAGGGACAGGGCGAGCTTTCTTT. It specifies CASSLGTGRAFF.

The chain joins TRBV18 to TRBJ2-6; 7 bases align to TRBD1. Looked up from germline, CDR1 is KGHSH and CDR2 is LQKENI. The CDR3 covers 17 residues. Trimming at V came to 3 bases and at J to 1 base, leaving 6 bases not matched to a gene. The CDR3 sequence is CASSPRDSGSGANVLTF. The CDR3 DNA sequence: TGTGCCAGCTCACCCAGGGACAGCGGTTCTGGGGCCAACGTCCTGACTTTC.

The chain recombines TRBV7-2 with TRBJ1-1; D is undetermined. V was shortened by 4 bases and J by 4 bases, with 16 bases between the two germline ends. The CDR3 loop spans 15 amino acids. CDR1 SGHTA and CDR2 FQGNSA come from the germline V gene. The CDR3: CASSSRFGLSTEAFF. CDR3 DNA: TGTGCCAGCAGCTCGCGCTTCGGGTTGTCCACTGAAGCTTTCTTT.

This rearrangement joins TRBV14 to TRBJ1-4; possibly TRBD1 for D (5 bases). Germline V gene data show CDR1 as SGHDN and CDR2 as FVKESK. The CDR3 length is 16 residues. Trimming removed 4 bases from V and 7 bases from J, with 19 bases in between. CDR3 nucleotides: TGTGCCAGCAGCCGGGGACTCATAAACTCGGGTGAAAAACTGTTTTTT. The encoded protein is CASSRGLINSGEKLFF.

In DNA form, the CDR3 reads TGTGCCAGCAGCTTAGCGGGGGGCTACGAGCAGTACTTC. Translated, it gives CASSLAGGYEQYF. V and J are TRBV7-6 and TRBJ2-7; the D gene is possibly TRBD2 (6 bases). CDR1 and CDR2 from the germline V gene are SGHVS and FNYEAQ. Between the trimmed V and J ends, which lost 0 bases and 3 bases, there was a span of 6 bases. This CDR3 spans 13 amino acids.

This chain connects TRBV3-1 (or the pseudogene TRBV3-2) to TRBJ2-7; possible D gene TRBD2, 5 bases. CDR3 size: 15 residues. From germline, CDR1 is LGHDT and CDR2 YNNKEL (reference sequence). The germline V and J ends were trimmed by 4 bases and 6 bases, with 19 bases remaining between them. CDR3 DNA: TGTGCCAGCAGCCCTCTGAGCGCGGGTTTGGGCGAGCAGTACTTC. This gives the protein CASSPLSAGLGEQYF.

The genes are TRBV5-1 and TRBJ2-2, with D maybe TRBD1 (5 bases). V was cut by 2 bases and J by 2 bases, with 13 bases left in between. The CDR3 extends over 16 amino acids. CDR1 and CDR2 (germline): SGHRS, YFSETQ. In nucleotides, the CDR3 is TGCGCCAGCAGCTTAGACGAGACAGCAAACACCGGGGAGCTGTTTTTT. Amino acid sequence: CASSLDETANTGELFF.

A remark on this clone: Other DNA variants within this sample encode the same CDR3. The V gene is TRBV2, the J gene TRBJ2-7; D may be TRBD1 (6 bases). This CDR3 spans 12 amino acids. The germline CDR1 and CDR2 sequences are SNHLY and FYNNEI. V was clipped by 4 bases and J by 2 bases, with 6 bases between them. CDR3: CASSGQAYEQYF. The CDR3 DNA reads TGTGCCAGCAGTGGACAGGCCTACGAGCAGTACTTC.

The rearrangement joins TRBV6-5 to TRBJ1-2; D is perhaps TRBD1 (6 bases). CDR1 is MNHEY, CDR2 SVGAGI, per germline. Trimming pared 0 bases from V and 3 bases from J, leaving 11 bases between. The CDR3 has 15 amino acids. The CDR3 coding sequence is TGTGCCAGCAGTTACTCGCGGGGGCGAGACTATGGCTACACCTTC. This encodes CASSYSRGRDYGYTF.

This chain uses TRBV5-4 with TRBJ1-1; 11 bases are shared with TRBD1. J lost 1 base, V lost 4 bases, and 9 bases had no gene match. The germline CDR1 and CDR2 sequences are SGHNT and YYREEE (reference sequence). This CDR3 contains 17 residues. The CDR3 region is CASSQGPGTGGNTEAFF. The CDR3 nucleotides are TGTGCCAGCAGCCAAGGGCCCGGGACAGGGGGGAACACTGAAGCTTTCTTT.